This T cell receptor (beta chain) was documented in a study of T cell responses to AZD1222 COVID-19 vaccine. General study results and limits: Repertoires were obtained solely post-peak T cell response. A reported finding is that nearly half of spike-specific TCRs target unmutated variant regions. White British people made up most donors, females outnumbered males, and clonal diversity was possibly underestimated. Mapped onto spike, vaccine-associated CD4 TCRs spanned it and were dominant at 160-218 and 743-854.

The CDR3 is 16 residues long. V shed 3 bases and J shed 3 bases, with 16 bases lying between them. CDR1 is SGHTA and CDR2 is FQGNSA in the germline V gene. Assay: immunoSEQ multiplex PCR; the TCRdb copy retains only in-frame clones and omits some. The data show 100,000 or so clones, nearly 90% seen once. Comments on this clone: Its antigen remains unidentified.

The chain couples TRBV7-2 to TRBJ2-3; tentatively, D is TRBD1 (6 bases). The material was peripheral blood, obtained 28 days after the second AZD1222 dose. The sequence was collected from an adult who received the AZD1222 COVID-19 vaccine. The CDR3 bases are TGTGCCAGCAGCTTTTCTGGGGGCGGATGGACAGATACGCAGTATTTT. This encodes CASSFSGGGWTDTQYF.